This is a list of T cell receptor beta chains from one sample in a study of T cell responses to AZD1222 COVID-19 vaccine. Libraries were prepared by immunoSEQ multiplex PCR; TCRdb keeps only in-frame clonotypes and omits some of them. The top ten hold 8.5% to 10% of the sample, which has around 80,000 clones, about 84% seen once. Source: peripheral blood, taken on day 0 of AZD1222 vaccination. These receptors were obtained from an adult in good health. CDR3s include the opening cysteine and the closing phenylalanine or tryptophan. A D gene is named only where the DNA matches it firmly. Not every row has a clone size; where given, it reads once, few, many or a size class.

>once|NA|TRBJ1-2|TRBV4-3
CASSQDLRGSYGYTF
TGCGCCAGCAGCCAAGATCTTCGGGGATCCTATGGCTACACCTTC
>once|TRBD1|TRBJ1-1|TRBV19
CASSPRQGYTEAFF
TGTGCCAGTAGCCCTCGACAGGGGTACACTGAAGCTTTCTTT
>few|TRBD2|TRBJ2-1|TRBV4-1
CASSRLAGGSNEQFF
TGCGCCAGCAGCCGGCTAGCGGGAGGTAGTAATGAGCAGTTCTTC
>NA|NA|TRBJ2-2|TRBV15
CATSESVGYTGELFF
TGTGCCACCAGCGAGTCGGTCGGGTACACCGGGGAGCTGTTTTTT
>NA|NA|TRBJ1-4|TRBV29-1
CSVARDSNEKLFF
TGCAGCGTTGCGAGGGACTCTAATGAAAAACTGTTTTTT
>once|NA|TRBJ2-7|TRBV10-3
CATTVQGAYEQYF
TGTGCGACTACGGTTCAGGGAGCCTACGAGCAGTACTTC
>NA|NA|TRBJ2-1|TRBV6-5
CASSYTRAAPQFF
TGTGCCAGCAGTTACACGCGGGCCGCCCCGCAGTTCTTC
>once|TRBD2|TRBJ2-7|TRBV12-5
CASGLRLAGEQYF
TGTGCTAGTGGTTTGAGACTAGCGGGAGAGCAGTACTTC
>once|TRBD2|TRBJ2-7|TRBV29-1
CSVGAGSYEQYF
TGCAGCGTTGGAGCGGGATCCTACGAGCAGTACTTC
>NA|NA|TRBJ1-2|TRBV10-3
CAISESPGPGYTF
TGTGCCATCAGTGAGTCCCCTGGGCCTGGCTACACCTTC
>NA|NA|TRBJ1-5|TRBV2
CASSLGGGGQPQHF
TGTGCCAGCAGCCTGGGGGGGGGAGGCCAGCCCCAGCATTTT
>NA|NA|TRBJ2-7|TRBV29-1
CSVEDPQSTGSYEQYF
TGCAGCGTTGAAGATCCCCAGTCGACAGGTTCCTACGAGCAGTACTTC